The 3 T cell receptor beta chains below were found in one sample sequenced in a study of blood T cells in healthy people across ages. The second PCR ran roughly 7 to 11 cycles with a sample-barcoded 5' primer and J-beta primers. TCRdb reprocessed the 5' RACE reads via MiXCR and lists one record per CDR3 protein. The top ten hold about 6.3% of the sample, which has over a million distinct CDR3 sequences, 59% seen once. The sequencing input was blood. These receptors came from a young man in good health.

This clonotype was detected a few times. The chain employs TRBV20-1 and TRBJ2-7; possibly TRBD1 for D (5 bases). The V end lost 4 bases, the J end lost 3 bases, and 7 bases lay between the germline ends. There are 11 residues in the CDR3. Germline values: CDR1 DFQATT, CDR2 SNEGSKA (reference sequence). CDR3 protein: CSANQGYEQYF. CDR3 bases: TGCAGTGCTAACCAGGGCTACGAGCAGTACTTC.

The V and J genes are TRBV6-6 and TRBJ2-4; 7 bases match TRBD2. TRBJ2-7 explains the end of the DNA better; the J call may be wrong. The germline V gene encodes CDR1 MNHNY and CDR2 SVGAGI (reference sequence). The CDR3 spans 13 residues. The DNA of the CDR3 is TGTGCCAGCACTGGCGGGAGCATATACGAGCAGTACTTC. Residues: CASTGGSIYEQYF.

This clonotype was found a few times. J is TRBJ2-7 and V is TRBV27, with 11 bases fitting TRBD2. V trimming: 4 bases; J trimming: 3 bases; junction bases outside the gene matches: 8. The CDR3 is 16 residues long. In germline, CDR1 is MNHEY, CDR2 SMNVEV (reference sequence). The CDR3 nucleotides read TGTGCCAGCAGTTCCGATCTAGCGGGGGGCCTCTACGAGCAGTACTTC. This encodes CASSSDLAGGLYEQYF.